Presented here are 20 T cell receptor beta chains from one specimen sequenced in a study of T cells in women clearing cervical HPV infection. The table came from immunoSEQ multiplex PCR; TCRdb's copy has only in-frame clones and leaves some out. The table for this sample gives 40,000 or so clones. Sequencing was carried out using blood buffy coat. Receptors originate from a woman between 18 and 69 years old with a cervical HPV16 infection that either progressed to CIN3+ or cleared (not recorded which).

For this clone: Read coverage stops 3 residues before the CDR3 terminus; the germline J gene supplies the remainder. The chain employs TRBV5-4 and TRBJ1-2; TRBD1 matches at 7 bases. Unmatched junction bases numbered 8, after V lost 3 bases and J lost 6 bases. CDR1 is SGHNT and CDR2 is YYREEE in the germline V gene (reference sequence). The CDR3 is 14 amino acids. The sequenced CDR3 bases are TGTGCCAGCAGCTGGAGACAGGGACGGGATGGC. It yields the protein CASSWRQGRDG. The CDR3 reads in full as CASSWRQGRDGYTF.

About this clone: The sequence runs out 3 residues before the end of the CDR3; the remainder is reconstructed from the germline J gene. The gene calls are TRBV19 and TRBJ1-2; weak D call: TRBD1 (5 bases). Germline CDR1 LNHDA, CDR2 SQIVND (reference sequence). This CDR3 is built from 13 residues. This CDR3 reads CASNRGLYNDYTF. The sequenced CDR3 bases are TGTGCCAGTAATAGGGGCCTCTACAATGAC.

On this clone: The read ends 3 residues early relative to the CDR3; the germline J gene fills the gap. This specimen includes other DNA sequences encoding the same CDR3. J is TRBJ1-3 and V is TRBV30; D call uncertain. The CDR3 totals 15 residues. Trimming removed 0 bases from V and 4 bases from J, with 13 bases in between. Germline assignment: CDR1 GTSNPN and CDR2 SVGIG (reference sequence). The CDR3 spells CAWSVSGFRGNTIYF. The covered CDR3 bases are TGTGCCTGGAGTGTCTCGGGGTTTCGGGGAAACACC.

The part of the CDR3 DNA that was read is TGTGCCAGTAGTATGGGCGGGAGACTGGCCCACGAG. Translating gives CASSMGGRLAHE. In full, the CDR3 is CASSMGGRLAHEQYF. The chain recombines TRBV19 with TRBJ2-7, with 7 bases lining up with TRBD2. Read sequence stops 3 residues before the CDR3 end, and the germline J gene provides the missing end. In germline, CDR1 is LNHDA, CDR2 SQIVND (reference sequence). The trim removed 3 bases at V and 5 bases at J, leaving 10 bases unmatched. This CDR3 has 15 amino acids.

On this clone itself: The CDR3 end lies 3 residues beyond the end of the read and is filled in from the germline J gene. V and J are TRBV2 and TRBJ2-3, with 7 bases identical to TRBD1. The CDR3 has 14 amino acids. V trimming: 6 bases; J trimming: 2 bases; junction bases outside the gene matches: 5. Per the germline V gene, CDR1 is SNHLY and CDR2 is FYNNEI. CDR3 DNA, as far as it was read: TGTGCCAGCAGCTTCAGGGGGACCACAGATACG. This gives the protein CASSFRGTTDT. Given in full, the CDR3 is CASSFRGTTDTQYF.

Comments on this clone: The read ends 3 residues early relative to the CDR3; the germline J gene fills the gap. The V and J genes are TRBV19 and TRBJ2-7; D might be TRBD1 (6 bases). The length of the CDR3 is 15 residues. The germline V gene has CDR1 LNHDA and CDR2 SQIVND (reference sequence). V dropped 5 bases and J dropped 3 bases, with 17 bases sitting between them. The sequenced CDR3 bases are TGTGCCAGTAGTGACCCGGGACACGTCGACTACGAG. It is translated as CASSDPGHVDYE. The whole CDR3 protein reads CASSDPGHVDYEQYF.

Comment on this clone: The missing CDR3 end, 3 residues past where the read stops, is filled in from the germline J gene. The chain joins TRBV9 to TRBJ2-5, with 7 bases aligning to TRBD2. Trimming removed 4 bases from V and 3 bases from J; junction bases left unmatched: 9. This CDR3 spans 15 amino acids. Germline lookup yields CDR1 SGDLS and CDR2 YYNGEE. The CDR3 sequence: CASSPAGREEETQYF. The CDR3 DNA, read in part, is TGTGCCAGCAGCCCCGCAGGGAGGGAGGAAGAGACC.

Comment on this clone: The read halts 3 residues ahead of the CDR3 end, with the missing end drawn from the germline J gene. The chain is built from TRBV20-1 and TRBJ2-1; maybe TRBD1 (6 bases). CDR1 and CDR2 from the germline V gene are DFQATT and SNEGSKA (reference sequence). CDR3 size: 14 residues. V lost 1 base to trimming and J lost 5 bases, with 12 bases between them. Partial CDR3 DNA: TGCAGTGCTAGAGTGACAGGAATCCACAATGAG. Residues: CSARVTGIHNE. The entire CDR3 is CSARVTGIHNEQFF.

On this clone: Sequencing ends 3 residues short of the CDR3 end; the germline J gene provides the rest. The J gene is TRBJ2-4, the V gene TRBV5-1; D perhaps matches TRBD1 (7 bases). The CDR3 has 14 residues. Germline V gives CDR1 SGHRS, CDR2 YFSETQ. This chain's CDR3 is CASSTGDSNYGQYF. The CDR3 bases that were read are TGCGCCAGCAGCACGGGGGACAGTAACTATGGT.

As for this clone: Sequencing ends 3 residues short of the CDR3 end; the germline J gene provides the rest. The gene calls are TRBV19 and TRBJ2-2; 7 bases are shared with TRBD2. There are 18 residues in the CDR3. The germline V gene encodes CDR1 LNHDA and CDR2 SQIVND (reference sequence). The covered CDR3 bases are TGTGCCAGTCGAAGGCGGGCAGGCAGTTATGGGACTAATGAAAAG. The encoded protein is CASRRRAGSYGTNEK. The entire CDR3 protein is CASRRRAGSYGTNEKLFF.

A remark on this clone: The CDR3 end falls 3 residues outside the read, so it is completed with the germline J gene. The rearrangement uses TRBV7-2 and TRBJ2-5, with D possibly being TRBD1 (6 bases). Trimming removed 5 bases at V and 5 bases at J, with 12 bases between. CDR3 length equals 13 residues. Germline loops: CDR1 SGHTA, CDR2 FQGNSA. The sequenced part of the CDR3 DNA is TGTGCCAGCAGCGCCAGGGGTCGGGAGACC. Translated: CASSARGRET. The full-length CDR3 reads as CASSARGRETQYF.

On this clone: The read ends 3 residues shy of where the CDR3 ends; the end is completed using the germline J gene. The rearrangement links TRBV5-1 to TRBJ2-7; TRBD1 matches 10 bases. CDR3 size: 16 residues. Trimming at V came to 4 bases and at J to 5 bases, leaving 12 bases not matched to a gene. Germline values: CDR1 SGHRS, CDR2 YFSETQ. Partial CDR3 DNA: TGCGCCAGCAGCCCCGGTTCTGGGACAGGGGTCCACGAG. It translates to CASSPGSGTGVHE. The entire CDR3 reads CASSPGSGTGVHEQYF.

Note on this clone: Sequencing ends 3 residues short of the CDR3 end; the germline J gene provides the rest. The rearrangement links TRBV5-1 to TRBJ2-4, with 7 bases lining up with TRBD1. Trimming took 0 bases from V and 8 from J; bases not matched to a gene: 5. CDR3 length: 14 amino acids. Germline-derived CDR1 and CDR2 are SGHRS and YFSETQ. The part of the CDR3 DNA that was read is TGCGCCAGCAGCTTGGAAGGGGGCAGGGACATT. This sequence encodes CASSLEGGRDI. Given in full, the CDR3 is CASSLEGGRDIQYF.

The CDR3 sequence is CASSLEAGYPNSPLFF. The CDR3 DNA, read in part, is TGTGCCAGCAGCTTAGAAGCCGGGTACCCCAATTCACCG. This chain links TRBV7-8 with TRBJ2-2; D ambiguous. Sequencing ends 3 residues short of the CDR3 end; the germline J gene provides the rest. The CDR3 runs 16 residues. Germline CDR1 and CDR2: SGHVS and FQNEAQ.

As regards this clone: The CDR3 end lies 3 residues beyond the end of the read and is filled in from the germline J gene. The chain joins TRBV5-6 to TRBJ1-5; TRBD1 might be the D (5 bases). Germline CDR1 SGHDT, CDR2 YYEEEE. With 4 bases removed from V and 6 bases from J, the gap between germline ends came to 17 bases. This CDR3 has 15 amino acids. The CDR3 DNA, read in part, is TGTGCCAGCAGCCGCCAGGGAATTGGCAGTCAGCCC. It yields the protein CASSRQGIGSQP. The whole CDR3 sequence is CASSRQGIGSQPQHF.

Of note for this clone: The read comes to an end 3 residues before the CDR3 does, leaving the germline J gene to fill in the end. This chain uses TRBV10-3 with TRBJ2-1; D is possibly TRBD2 (7 bases). Trimming removed 2 bases from V and 5 bases from J, with 10 bases in between. The CDR3 totals 14 residues. Per germline, CDR1 ENHRY and CDR2 SYGVKD. The part of the CDR3 DNA that was read is TGTGCCATCAGTGAGACAGGGAGGGACAATGAG. Protein: CAISETGRDNE. The complete CDR3 reads CAISETGRDNEQFF.

Notes on this clone: The sequence runs out 3 residues before the end of the CDR3; the remainder is reconstructed from the germline J gene. The chain employs TRBV12-3 or TRBV12-4 and TRBJ2-1; TRBD2 matches 8 bases. V dropped 7 bases and J dropped 2; count of bases not matched to a gene: 4. CDR3 length: 14 amino acids. CDR3 bases read: TGTGCCAGCAAGGGAGCGGGGGCCTACAATGAG. It specifies CASKGAGAYNE. The full CDR3 reads CASKGAGAYNEQFF.

A note on this clone: The read is 3 residues too short to cover the CDR3 end, so that end is filled in from the germline J gene. The rearrangement joins TRBV2 to TRBJ1-5; 9 bases fit TRBD1. CDR1 and CDR2 (germline): SNHLY, FYNNEI. The CDR3 covers 14 residues. The ends lost 3 bases at V and 5 bases at J; junction bases unmatched: 2. The part of the CDR3 DNA that was read is TGTGCCAGCAGTGACGGGACAGGGTATCAGCCC. Encoded protein: CASSDGTGYQP. From start to end, the CDR3 is CASSDGTGYQPQHF.

Comments on this clone: The missing CDR3 end, 3 residues past where the read stops, is filled in from the germline J gene. The chain joins TRBV5-6 to TRBJ1-1; TRBD1 aligns across 10 bases. The length of the CDR3 is 14 residues. After removal of 4 bases from V and 3 bases from J, the junction contained 3 bases not matched to a gene. CDR1 and CDR2 from the germline V gene are SGHDT and YYEEEE. The sequenced CDR3 bases are TGTGCCAGCAGCCACGGGACAGGGGACACTGAA. It encodes CASSHGTGDTE. The CDR3 reads in full as CASSHGTGDTEAFF.

Points on this clone: The read ends 3 residues before the CDR3 terminus; that terminus is restored from the germline J gene. This sequence joins TRBV19 and TRBJ2-3, with TRBD2 as a possible D gene (5 bases). Germline loops: CDR1 LNHDA, CDR2 SQIVND (reference sequence). There are 15 residues in the CDR3. The chain's CDR3 is CASSILRGSNQPQYF. The sequenced CDR3 bases are TGTGCCAGTAGTATACTTCGGGGTAGCAATCAGCCG.